This entry is about one T cell receptor (beta chain). This may be a read error, as it is one base from a much larger clone. This sample is drawn from a study of T cell repertoires in cytomegalovirus infection. This CDR3 contains 16 residues. V lost 0 bases and J 6 bases, leaving 17 bases between the germline ends. Germline V gene lookup returns CDR1 SGHTA and CDR2 FQGTGA. TCRdb called the reads again in MiXCR, with one record for every CDR3 protein. The sample consists of under 350,000 distinct CDR3 sequences, approximately 8.9% of them appearing once. The material sequenced was PBMCs. V usage is TRBV7-3 and J usage is TRBJ1-1; D gene uncertain. The origin of this receptor is a human donor in good health (CMV status not recorded). Some clones in this sample may be carry-over from other donors' samples. CDR3 DNA: TGTGCCAGCAGCTTAACCTCGGATCTGGTACGCTCTGAAGCTTTCTTT. It encodes CASSLTSDLVRSEAFF. Full variable domain (remainder filled in from reference TRBV7-3 and TRBJ1-1): GAGVSQTPSNKVTEKGKYVELRCDPISGHTALYWYRQSLGQGPEFLIYFQGTGAADDSGLPNDRFFAVRPEGSVSTLKIQRTERGDSAVYLCASSLTSDLVRSEAFFGQGTRLTVV.